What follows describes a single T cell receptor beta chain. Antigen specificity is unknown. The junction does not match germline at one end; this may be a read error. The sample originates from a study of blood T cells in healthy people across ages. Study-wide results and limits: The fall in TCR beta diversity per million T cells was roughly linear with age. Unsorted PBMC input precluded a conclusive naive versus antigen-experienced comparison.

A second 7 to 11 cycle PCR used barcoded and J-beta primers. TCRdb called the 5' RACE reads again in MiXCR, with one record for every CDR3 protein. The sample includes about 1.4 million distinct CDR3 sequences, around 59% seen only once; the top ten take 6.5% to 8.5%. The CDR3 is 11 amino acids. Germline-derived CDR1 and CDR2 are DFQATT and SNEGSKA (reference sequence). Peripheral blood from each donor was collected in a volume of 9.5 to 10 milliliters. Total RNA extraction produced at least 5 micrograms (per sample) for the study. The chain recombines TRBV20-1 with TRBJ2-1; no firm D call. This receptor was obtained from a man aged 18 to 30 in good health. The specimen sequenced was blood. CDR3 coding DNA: TGCAGTGCTAGTACCCCGAATGGGCAGTTCTTC. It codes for CSASTPNGQFF.